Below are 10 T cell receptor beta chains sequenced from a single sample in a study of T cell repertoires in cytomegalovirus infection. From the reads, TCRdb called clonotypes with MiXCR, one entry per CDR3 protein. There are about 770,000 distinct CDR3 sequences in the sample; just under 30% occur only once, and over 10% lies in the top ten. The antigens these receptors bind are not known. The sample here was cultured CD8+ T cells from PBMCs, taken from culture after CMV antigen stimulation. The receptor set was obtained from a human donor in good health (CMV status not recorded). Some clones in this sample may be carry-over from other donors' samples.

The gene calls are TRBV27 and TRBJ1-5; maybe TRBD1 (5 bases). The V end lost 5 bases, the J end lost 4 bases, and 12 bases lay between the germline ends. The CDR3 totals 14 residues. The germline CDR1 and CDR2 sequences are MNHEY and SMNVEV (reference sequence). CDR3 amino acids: CASSPRAGNQPQHF. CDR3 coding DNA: TGTGCCAGCAGTCCCCGGGCAGGGAATCAGCCCCAGCATTTT.

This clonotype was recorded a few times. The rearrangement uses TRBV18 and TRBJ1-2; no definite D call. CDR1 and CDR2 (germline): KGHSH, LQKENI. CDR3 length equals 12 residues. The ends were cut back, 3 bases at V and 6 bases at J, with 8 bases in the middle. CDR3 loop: CASSPRVDGYTF. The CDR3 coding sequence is TGTGCCAGCTCACCGCGGGTGGATGGCTACACCTTC.

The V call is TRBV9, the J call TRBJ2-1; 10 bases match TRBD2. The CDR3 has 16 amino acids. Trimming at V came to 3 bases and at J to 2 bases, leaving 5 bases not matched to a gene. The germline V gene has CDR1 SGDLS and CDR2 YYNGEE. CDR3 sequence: CASSDSGGLAYNEQFF. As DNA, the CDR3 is TGTGCCAGCAGCGATAGCGGGGGGTTAGCCTACAATGAGCAGTTCTTC.

As DNA, the CDR3 is TGCGCCAGCAGCCAAGGTACGGCAGATCACAATGAGCAGTTCTTC. Translating gives CASSQGTADHNEQFF. The rearrangement joins TRBV4-3 to TRBJ2-1, with D unclear. Trimming shortened V by 1 base and J by 5 bases, and 12 bases separated the two germline ends. This CDR3 contains 15 residues. The germline V gene has CDR1 LGHNA and CDR2 YSLEER.

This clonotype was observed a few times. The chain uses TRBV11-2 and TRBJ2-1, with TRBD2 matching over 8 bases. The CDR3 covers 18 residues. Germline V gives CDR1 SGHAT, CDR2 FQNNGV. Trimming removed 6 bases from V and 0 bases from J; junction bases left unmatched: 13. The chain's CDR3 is CASSLFGSGASSYNEQFF. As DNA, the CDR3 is TGTGCCAGCAGTCTCTTTGGTAGCGGGGCCAGCTCCTACAATGAGCAGTTCTTC.

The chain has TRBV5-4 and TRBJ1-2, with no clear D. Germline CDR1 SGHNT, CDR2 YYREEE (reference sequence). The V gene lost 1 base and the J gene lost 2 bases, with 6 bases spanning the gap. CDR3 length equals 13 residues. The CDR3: CASSLIGNYGYTF. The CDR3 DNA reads TGTGCCAGCAGCTTGATCGGGAACTATGGCTACACCTTC.

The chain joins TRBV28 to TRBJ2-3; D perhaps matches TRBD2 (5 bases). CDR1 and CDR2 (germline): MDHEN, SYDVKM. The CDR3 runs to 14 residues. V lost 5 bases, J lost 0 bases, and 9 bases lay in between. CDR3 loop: CASSQEVSTDTQYF. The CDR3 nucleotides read TGTGCCAGCAGTCAGGAGGTGAGCACAGATACGCAGTATTTT.

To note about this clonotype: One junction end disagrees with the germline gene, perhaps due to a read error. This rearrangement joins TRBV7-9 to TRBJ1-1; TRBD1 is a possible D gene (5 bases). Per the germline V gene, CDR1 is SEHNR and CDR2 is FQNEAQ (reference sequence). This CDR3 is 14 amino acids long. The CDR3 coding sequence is TGTGCCAGCAGCGTAGCCCACCGGGGGGTTGAAGCTTTCTTT. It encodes CASSVAHRGVEAFF.

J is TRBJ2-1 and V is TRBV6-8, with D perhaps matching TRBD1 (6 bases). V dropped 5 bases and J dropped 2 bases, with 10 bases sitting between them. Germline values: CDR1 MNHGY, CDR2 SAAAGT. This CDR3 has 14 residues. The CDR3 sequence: CASSPRQAYNEQFF. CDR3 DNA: TGTGCCAGCAGTCCCCGACAGGCCTACAATGAGCAGTTCTTC.

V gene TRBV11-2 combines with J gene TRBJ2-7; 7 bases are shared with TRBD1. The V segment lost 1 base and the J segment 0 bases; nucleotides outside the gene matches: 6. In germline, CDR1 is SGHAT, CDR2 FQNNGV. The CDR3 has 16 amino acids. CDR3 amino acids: CASSLGVRQGSYEQYF. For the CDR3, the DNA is TGTGCCAGCAGCTTAGGGGTGCGACAGGGCTCCTACGAGCAGTACTTC. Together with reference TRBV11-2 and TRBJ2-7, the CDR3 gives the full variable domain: EAGVAQSPRYKIIEKRQSVAFWCNPISGHATLYWYQQILGQGPKLLIQFQNNGVVDDSQLPKDRFSAERLKGVDSTLKIQPAKLEDSAVYLCASSLGVRQGSYEQYFGPGTRLTVT.